This TCR beta chain was documented in a study of blood T cell repertoires in COVID-19. The overall study: Material from acute and convalescent COVID-19 was sourced from the United States, Italy and Spain. PBMCs, B-cell-depleted T cells, or T cells were the source of the cDNA or gDNA that made up the material.

Per the original methods: For nucleated cells, counts were estimated from reference gene primer amplification. Only in-frame clones appear in the TCRdb table, and some are missing; sequencing was by immunoSEQ multiplex PCR. V, J and clone size are those of that table, while D and trimming were read from the DNA. The table lists hundreds of thousands of clones, around 85% of them singletons. Germline assignment: CDR1 LNHDA and CDR2 SQIVND (reference sequence). J lost 6 bases, V lost 3 bases, and 10 bases had no gene match. The CDR3 spans 16 residues. V is TRBV19 and J is TRBJ2-3; 9 bases align to TRBD2. This sequence was found in a woman under 40 who had recovered from COVID-19. Source material: peripheral blood. CDR3 amino acids: CASSIGVAGVGDTQYF. In DNA, the CDR3 is TGTGCCAGTAGTATCGGGGTAGCGGGAGTGGGGGATACGCAGTATTTT.